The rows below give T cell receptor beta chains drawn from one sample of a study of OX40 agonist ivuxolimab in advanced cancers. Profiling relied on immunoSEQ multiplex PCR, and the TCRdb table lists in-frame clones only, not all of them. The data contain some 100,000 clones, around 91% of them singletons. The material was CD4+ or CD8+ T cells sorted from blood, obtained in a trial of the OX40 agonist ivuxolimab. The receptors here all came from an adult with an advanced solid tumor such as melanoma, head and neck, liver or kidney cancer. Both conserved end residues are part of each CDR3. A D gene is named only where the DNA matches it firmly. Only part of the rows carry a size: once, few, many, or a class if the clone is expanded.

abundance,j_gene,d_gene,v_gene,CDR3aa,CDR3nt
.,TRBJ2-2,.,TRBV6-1,CASSPLPNTGELFF,TGTGCCAGCAGCCCTTTACCGAACACCGGGGAGCTGTTTTTT
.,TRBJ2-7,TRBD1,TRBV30,CAWTRDRVEQYF,TGTGCCTGGACCAGAGACAGGGTCGAGCAGTACTTC
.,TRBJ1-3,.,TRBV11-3,CASSQGQYSGNTIYF,TGTGCCAGCAGCCAAGGACAGTACTCTGGAAACACCATATATTTT
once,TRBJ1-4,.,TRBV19,CASSIADARDEKLFF,TGTGCCAGTAGTATAGCGGATGCCCGAGATGAAAAACTGTTTTTT
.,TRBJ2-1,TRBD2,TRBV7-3,CASSLIGLAGGDEQFF,TGTGCCAGCAGCTTAATCGGGCTAGCGGGAGGGGATGAGCAGTTCTTC
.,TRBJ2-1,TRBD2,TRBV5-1,CASRTSGGNYNEQFF,TGCGCCAGCCGGACTAGCGGGGGAAACTACAATGAGCAGTTCTTC
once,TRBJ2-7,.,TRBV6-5,CASSYGGLMEQYF,TGTGCCAGCAGTTACGGCGGACTGATGGAGCAGTACTTC
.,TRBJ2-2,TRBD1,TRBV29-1,CSVPRTGGSGELFF,TGCAGCGTGCCTAGGACAGGGGGTTCGGGGGAGCTGTTTTTT
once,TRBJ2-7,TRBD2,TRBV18,CASSRQGSSGSLYEQYF,TGTGCCAGCTCACGTCAAGGGTCTAGCGGGAGTTTGTACGAGCAGTACTTC
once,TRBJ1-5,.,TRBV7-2,CASSLAGRPNQPQHF,TGTGCCAGCAGCTTAGCGGGCAGGCCCAATCAGCCCCAGCATTTT
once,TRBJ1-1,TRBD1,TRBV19,CASRKTGTGMNTEAFF,TGTGCCAGTAGAAAGACCGGGACAGGGATGAACACTGAAGCTTTCTTT
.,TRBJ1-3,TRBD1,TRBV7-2,CASSSQGVGGNTIYF,TGTGCCAGCAGCTCTCAGGGGGTTGGTGGAAACACCATATATTTT
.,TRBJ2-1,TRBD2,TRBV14,CASSPLAGGRDEQFF,TGTGCCAGCAGCCCCCTAGCGGGGGGTCGGGATGAGCAGTTCTTC
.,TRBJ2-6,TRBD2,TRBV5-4,CASSGNAGAGANVLTF,TGTGCCAGCAGCGGAAACGCGGGGGCTGGGGCCAACGTCCTGACTTTC
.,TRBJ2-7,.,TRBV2,CASSERRAGEQYF,TGTGCCAGCAGTGAACGGCGTGCGGGCGAGCAGTACTTC
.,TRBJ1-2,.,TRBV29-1,CSVEKNYGYTF,TGCAGCGTTGAGAAGAACTATGGCTACACCTTC
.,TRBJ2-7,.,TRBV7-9,CASSLQPPYEQYF,TGTGCCAGCAGCTTACAACCACCGTACGAGCAGTACTTC
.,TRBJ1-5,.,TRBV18,CASSPQQRNQPQHF,TGTGCCAGCTCACCCCAACAGCGCAATCAGCCCCAGCATTTT
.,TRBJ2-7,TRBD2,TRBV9,CASSSLWTSGRAAHEQYF,TGTGCCAGCAGCTCACTTTGGACTAGCGGGAGGGCGGCCCACGAGCAGTACTTC
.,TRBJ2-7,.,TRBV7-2,CASSLEWGTSYEQYF,TGTGCCAGCAGCTTAGAATGGGGGACCTCCTACGAGCAGTACTTC
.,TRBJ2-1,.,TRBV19,CASSGSYNEQFF,TGTGCCAGTAGCGGGTCCTACAATGAGCAGTTCTTC
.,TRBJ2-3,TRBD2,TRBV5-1,CASSWETGTSGGRDTQYF,TGCGCCAGCAGCTGGGAAACCGGGACTAGCGGTGGTAGAGATACGCAGTATTTT
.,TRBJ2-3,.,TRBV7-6,CASTPSRVSTDTQYF,TGTGCCAGCACTCCCTCTCGGGTTAGCACAGATACGCAGTATTTT
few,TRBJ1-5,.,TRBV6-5,CASSRGAPHGQPQHF,TGTGCCAGCAGCCGGGGTGCCCCGCACGGGCAGCCCCAGCATTTT
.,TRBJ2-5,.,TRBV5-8,CASSLVSPTQETQYF,TGTGCCAGCAGCTTGGTTTCTCCCACACAAGAGACCCAGTACTTC
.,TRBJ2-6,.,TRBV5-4,CASSLAGTRANVLTF,TGTGCCAGCAGTCTGGCCGGGACCAGGGCCAACGTCCTGACTTTC
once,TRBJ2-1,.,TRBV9,CASSVGVTRSYNEQFF,TGTGCCAGCAGCGTAGGGGTCACCCGGTCCTACAATGAGCAGTTCTTC
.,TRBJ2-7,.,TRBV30,CAWGFGVYEQYF,TGTGCCTGGGGTTTCGGGGTCTACGAGCAGTACTTC
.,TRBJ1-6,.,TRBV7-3,CASRKEAGSNSPLHF,TGTGCCAGCAGGAAGGAAGCAGGGAGCAATTCACCCCTCCACTTT
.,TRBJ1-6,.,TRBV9,CASSLLENSPLHF,TGTGCCAGCAGCCTCCTGGAGAATTCACCCCTCCACTTT
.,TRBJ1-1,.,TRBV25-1,CASSEESSAFF,TGTGCCAGCAGTGAGGAGAGTTCAGCTTTCTTT
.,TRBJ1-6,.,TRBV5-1,CASSLDRDTEYPLHF,TGCGCCAGCAGCTTGGACCGGGACACGGAGTATCCCCTCCACTTT
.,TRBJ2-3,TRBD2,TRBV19,CASSITSSGSVDTQYF,TGTGCCAGTAGTATCACGTCTAGCGGGAGCGTAGATACGCAGTATTTT
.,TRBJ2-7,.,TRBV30,CAQGGRTPFEQYF,TGTGCCCAGGGGGGGAGGACCCCCTTCGAGCAGTACTTC
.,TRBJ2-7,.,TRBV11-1,CASSSRGARYEQYF,TGTGCCAGCAGCTCCCGGGGAGCCCGCTACGAGCAGTACTTC
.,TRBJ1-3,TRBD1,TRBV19,CASSIRGQGAGGNTIYF,TGTGCCAGTAGTATAAGGGGACAGGGGGCAGGTGGAAACACCATATATTTT
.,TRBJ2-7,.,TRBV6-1,CASRETGSYEQYF,TGTGCCAGCAGAGAGACAGGCTCCTACGAGCAGTACTTC
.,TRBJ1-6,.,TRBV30,CAWSARGVSEGLNSPLHF,TGTGCCTGGAGTGCCAGAGGGGTTTCCGAGGGGCTAAATTCACCCCTCCACTTT
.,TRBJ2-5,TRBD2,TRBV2,CASSASSGSRTQYF,TGTGCCAGCAGTGCTTCTAGCGGCTCTAGGACCCAGTACTTC
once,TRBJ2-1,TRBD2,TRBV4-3,CASSRDYSYNEQFF,TGCGCCAGCAGCCGGGACTACTCCTACAATGAGCAGTTCTTC
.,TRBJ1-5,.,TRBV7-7,CASSLEAGEGQPQHF,TGTGCTAGCAGCTTAGAGGCAGGGGAAGGACAGCCCCAGCATTTT
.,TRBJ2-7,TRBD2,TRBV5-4,CASSAGLAGIGEQYF,TGTGCCAGCAGCGCTGGACTAGCGGGAATTGGCGAGCAGTACTTC
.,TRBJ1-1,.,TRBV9,CASSRGGSWDTEAFF,TGTGCCAGCAGTCGGGGGGGCTCTTGGGACACTGAAGCTTTCTTT
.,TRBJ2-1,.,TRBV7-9,CASSLSRRRSSYNEQFF,TGTGCCAGCAGCTTGTCCCGGAGGCGGAGCTCCTACAATGAGCAGTTCTTC
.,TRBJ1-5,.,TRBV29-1,CSAKSRDQPQHF,TGCAGCGCCAAATCCAGGGATCAGCCCCAGCATTTT
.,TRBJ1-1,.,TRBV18,CASSPAGGHNEAFF,TGTGCCAGCTCACCAGCGGGGGGACATAATGAAGCTTTCTTT
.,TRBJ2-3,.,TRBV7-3,CASSLVLLEVDTQYF,TGTGCCAGCAGCTTAGTACTCCTCGAGGTAGATACGCAGTATTTT
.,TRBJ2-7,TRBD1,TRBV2,CASSPRTGVNEQYF,TGTGCCAGCAGCCCGAGGACAGGTGTCAACGAGCAGTACTTC
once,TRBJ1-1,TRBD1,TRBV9,CASTQGADTEAFF,TGTGCCAGCACCCAGGGGGCAGATACTGAAGCTTTCTTT
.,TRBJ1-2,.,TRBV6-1,CASSEKGSYGYTF,TGTGCCAGCAGTGAAAAGGGTTCATATGGCTACACCTTC
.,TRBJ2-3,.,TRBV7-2,CASSLEPRSTDTQYF,TGTGCCAGCAGCTTAGAGCCACGAAGCACAGATACGCAGTATTTT
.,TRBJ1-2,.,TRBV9,CASSERGLTAGYTF,TGTGCCAGCAGCGAGAGGGGATTGACAGCTGGCTACACCTTC
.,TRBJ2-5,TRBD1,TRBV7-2,CASSRDRGFETQYF,TGTGCCAGCAGCCGGGACAGGGGTTTCGAGACCCAGTACTTC
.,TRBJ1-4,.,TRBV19,CASSIGRARGNDEKLFF,TGTGCCAGTAGTATAGGCAGGGCCCGAGGAAACGATGAAAAACTGTTTTTT
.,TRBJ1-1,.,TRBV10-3,CAISEQENTEAFF,TGTGCCATCAGTGAGCAGGAGAACACTGAAGCTTTCTTT
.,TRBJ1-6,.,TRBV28,CGVRSSYNSPLHF,TGTGGAGTGAGGTCCTCCTATAATTCACCCCTCCACTTT
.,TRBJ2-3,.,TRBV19,CASSTRRLGAGGDTQYF,TGTGCCAGTAGTACCCGACGACTTGGGGCAGGAGGAGATACGCAGTATTTT
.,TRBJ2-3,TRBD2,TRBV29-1,CSGPPREGPPDTQYF,TGCAGCGGCCCCCCACGGGAGGGCCCCCCAGATACGCAGTATTTT
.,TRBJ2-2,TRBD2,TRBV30,CAWDRGGNTGELFF,TGTGCCTGGGACCGGGGGGGGAACACCGGGGAGCTGTTTTTT
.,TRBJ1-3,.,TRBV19,CASNQQSSGNTIYF,TGTGCCAGTAACCAGCAGAGCTCTGGAAACACCATATATTTT